This TCR beta chain originates from a study of blood T cell repertoires in COVID-19. Turning to the study itself: Sources were T cells, B-cell-depleted T cells, or PBMCs; the material itself was cDNA or gDNA.

Using immunoSEQ multiplex PCR, the repertoire was profiled, and TCRdb retains in-frame clones only, with some absent. The sample holds under 70,000 clones, more than 70% seen once. The participants were between 18 and 89 years old and came from about two dozen US areas. Clinical history reported by participants formed the basis on which cohorts were assigned. The source of this sequence is a woman in her 40s who had recovered from COVID-19. The material sequenced was PBMCs or T cells enriched from blood (not recorded which).

Here the CDR3 DNA reads TGTGCCAGCAGCACCGGCGGACAGGGCGTTATTTTGTCCGAAGCTTTCTTT. Translating it yields CASSTGGQGVILSEAFF. The chain uses TRBV5-8 and TRBJ1-1, with 8 bases matching TRBD1. The CDR3 has 17 amino acids. The germline gives CDR1 SGHTS, CDR2 YDEGEE. Unmatched junction bases numbered 19, after V lost 4 bases and J lost 8 bases.